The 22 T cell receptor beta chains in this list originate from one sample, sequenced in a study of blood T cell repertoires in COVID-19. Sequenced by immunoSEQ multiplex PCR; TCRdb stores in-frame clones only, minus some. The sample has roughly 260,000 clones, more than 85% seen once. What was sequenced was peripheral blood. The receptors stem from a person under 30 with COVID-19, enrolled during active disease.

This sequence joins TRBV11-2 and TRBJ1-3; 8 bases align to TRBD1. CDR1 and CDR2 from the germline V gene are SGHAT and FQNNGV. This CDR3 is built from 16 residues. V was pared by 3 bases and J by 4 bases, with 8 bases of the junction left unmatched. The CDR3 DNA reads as TGTGCCAGCAGCTTGGACCGACAGGGGTTAGGAAACACCATATATTTT. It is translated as CASSLDRQGLGNTIYF.

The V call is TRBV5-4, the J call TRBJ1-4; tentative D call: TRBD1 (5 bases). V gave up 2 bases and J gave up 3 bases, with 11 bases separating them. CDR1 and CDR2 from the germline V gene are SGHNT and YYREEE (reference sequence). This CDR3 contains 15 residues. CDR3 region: CASSFQGGANEKLFF. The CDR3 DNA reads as TGTGCCAGCAGCTTCCAGGGTGGGGCTAATGAAAAACTGTTTTTT.

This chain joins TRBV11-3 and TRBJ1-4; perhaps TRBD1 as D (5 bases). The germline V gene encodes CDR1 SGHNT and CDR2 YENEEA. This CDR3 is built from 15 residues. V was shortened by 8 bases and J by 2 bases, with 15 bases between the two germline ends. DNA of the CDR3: TGTGCCAGCGCAGAAAGGGGCACTACTAATGAAAAACTGTTTTTT. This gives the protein CASAERGTTNEKLFF.

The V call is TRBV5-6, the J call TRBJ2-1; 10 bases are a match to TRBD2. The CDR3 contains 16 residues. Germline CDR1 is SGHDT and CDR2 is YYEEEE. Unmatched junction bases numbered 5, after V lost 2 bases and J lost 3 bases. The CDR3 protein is CASSFASGGLYNEQFF. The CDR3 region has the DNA TGTGCCAGCAGCTTCGCTAGCGGGGGACTCTACAATGAGCAGTTCTTC.

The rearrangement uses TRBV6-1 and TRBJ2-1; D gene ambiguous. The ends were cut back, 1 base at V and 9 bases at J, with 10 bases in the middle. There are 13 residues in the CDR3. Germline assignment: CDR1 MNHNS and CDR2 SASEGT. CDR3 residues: CASSEVLLSEQFF. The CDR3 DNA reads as TGTGCCAGCAGTGAAGTGTTATTGAGTGAGCAGTTCTTC.

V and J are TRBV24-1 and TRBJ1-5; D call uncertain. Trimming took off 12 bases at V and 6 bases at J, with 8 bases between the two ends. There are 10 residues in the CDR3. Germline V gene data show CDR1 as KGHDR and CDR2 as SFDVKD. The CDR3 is CAPEVQPQHF. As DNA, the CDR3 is TGTGCCCCCGAGGTTCAGCCCCAGCATTTT.

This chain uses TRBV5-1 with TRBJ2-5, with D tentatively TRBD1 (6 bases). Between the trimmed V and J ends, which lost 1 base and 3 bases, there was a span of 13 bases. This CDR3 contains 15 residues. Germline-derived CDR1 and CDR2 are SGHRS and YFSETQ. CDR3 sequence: CASSLNGGAKETQYF. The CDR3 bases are TGCGCCAGCAGCTTGAATGGGGGCGCGAAAGAGACCCAGTACTTC.

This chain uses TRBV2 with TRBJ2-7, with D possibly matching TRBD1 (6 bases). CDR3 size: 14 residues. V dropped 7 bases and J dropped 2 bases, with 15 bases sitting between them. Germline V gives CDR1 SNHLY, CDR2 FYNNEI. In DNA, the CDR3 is TGTGCCAGCATGGGCAGGGGAGTCCCCTACGAGCAGTACTTC. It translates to CASMGRGVPYEQYF. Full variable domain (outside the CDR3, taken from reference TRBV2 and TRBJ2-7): EPEVTQTPSHQVTQMGQEVILRCVPISNHLYFYWYRQILGQKVEFLVSFYNNEISEKSEIFDDQFSVERPDGSNFTLKIRSTKLEDSAMYFCASMGRGVPYEQYFGPGTRLTVT.

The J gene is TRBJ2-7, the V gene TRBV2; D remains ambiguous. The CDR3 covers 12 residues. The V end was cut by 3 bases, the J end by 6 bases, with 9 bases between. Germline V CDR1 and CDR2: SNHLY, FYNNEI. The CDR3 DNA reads TGTGCCAGCAGTGAGTTGAGGTCCGAGCAGTACTTC. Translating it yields CASSELRSEQYF.

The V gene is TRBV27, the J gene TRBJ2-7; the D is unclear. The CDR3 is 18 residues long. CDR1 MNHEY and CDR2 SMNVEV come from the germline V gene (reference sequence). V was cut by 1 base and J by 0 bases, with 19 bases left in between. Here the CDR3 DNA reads TGTGCCAGCAGTTTATTTGTCTGTCGACGGGTCGGCTCCTACGAGCAGTACTTC. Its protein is CASSLFVCRRVGSYEQYF.

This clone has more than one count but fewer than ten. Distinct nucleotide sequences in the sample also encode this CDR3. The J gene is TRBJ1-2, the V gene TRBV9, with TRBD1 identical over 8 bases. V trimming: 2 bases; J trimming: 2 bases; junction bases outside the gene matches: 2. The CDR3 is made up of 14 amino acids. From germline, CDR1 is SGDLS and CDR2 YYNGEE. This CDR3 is CASSVQGANYGYTF. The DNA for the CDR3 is TGTGCCAGCAGCGTCCAGGGGGCGAACTATGGCTACACCTTC.

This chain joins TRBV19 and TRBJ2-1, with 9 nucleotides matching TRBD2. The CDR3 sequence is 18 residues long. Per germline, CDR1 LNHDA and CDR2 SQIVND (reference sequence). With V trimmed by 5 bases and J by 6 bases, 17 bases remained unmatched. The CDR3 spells CASSSPSRVAGAGNEQFF. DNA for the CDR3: TGTGCCAGTAGTTCACCAAGTCGGGTAGCGGGAGCGGGCAATGAGCAGTTCTTC.

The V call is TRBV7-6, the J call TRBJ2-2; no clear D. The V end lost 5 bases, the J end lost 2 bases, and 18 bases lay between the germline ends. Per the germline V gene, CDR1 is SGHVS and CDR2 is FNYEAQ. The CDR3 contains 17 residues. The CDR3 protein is CASSTYPYSHNTGELFF. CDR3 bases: TGTGCCAGCAGCACGTACCCGTACTCCCACAACACCGGGGAGCTGTTTTTT.

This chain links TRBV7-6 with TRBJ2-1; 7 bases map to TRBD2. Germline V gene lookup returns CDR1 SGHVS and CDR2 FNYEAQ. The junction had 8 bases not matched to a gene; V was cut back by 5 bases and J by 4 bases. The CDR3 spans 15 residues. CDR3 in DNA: TGTGCCAGCAGCGATTCGGGAGGCCTATACAATGAGCAGTTCTTC. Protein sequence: CASSDSGGLYNEQFF.

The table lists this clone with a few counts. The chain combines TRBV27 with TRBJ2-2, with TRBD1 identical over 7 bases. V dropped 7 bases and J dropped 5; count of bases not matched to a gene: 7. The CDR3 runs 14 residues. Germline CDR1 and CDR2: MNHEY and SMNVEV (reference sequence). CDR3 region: CASNAKQGTGELFF. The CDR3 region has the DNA TGTGCCAGCAATGCGAAACAGGGGACCGGGGAGCTGTTTTTT.

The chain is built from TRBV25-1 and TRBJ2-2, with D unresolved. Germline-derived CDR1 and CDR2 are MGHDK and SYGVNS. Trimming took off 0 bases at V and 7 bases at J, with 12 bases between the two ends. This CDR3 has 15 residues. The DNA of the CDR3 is TGTGCCAGCAGTGAATATCCAGGCTCGGACGGGGAGCTGTTTTTT. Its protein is CASSEYPGSDGELFF.

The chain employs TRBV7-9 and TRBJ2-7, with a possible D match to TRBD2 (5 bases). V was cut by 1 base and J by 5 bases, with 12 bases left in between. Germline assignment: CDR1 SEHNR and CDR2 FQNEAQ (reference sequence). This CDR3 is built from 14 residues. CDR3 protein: CASSLGEGEHEQYF. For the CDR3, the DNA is TGTGCCAGCAGCTTAGGAGAGGGAGAACACGAGCAGTACTTC.

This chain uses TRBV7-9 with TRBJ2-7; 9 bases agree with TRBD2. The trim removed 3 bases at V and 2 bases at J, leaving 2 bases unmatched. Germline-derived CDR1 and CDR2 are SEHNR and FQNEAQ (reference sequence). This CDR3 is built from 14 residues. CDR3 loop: CASSLTSGTYEQYF. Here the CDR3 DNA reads TGTGCCAGCAGCTTGACTAGCGGAACCTACGAGCAGTACTTC.

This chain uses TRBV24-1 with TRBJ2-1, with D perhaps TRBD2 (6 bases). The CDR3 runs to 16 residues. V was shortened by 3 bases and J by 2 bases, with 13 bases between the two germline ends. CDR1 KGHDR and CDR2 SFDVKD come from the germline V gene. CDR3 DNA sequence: TGTGCCACCAGTGATGACAGCCGGGGGACCTACAATGAGCAGTTCTTC. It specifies CATSDDSRGTYNEQFF.

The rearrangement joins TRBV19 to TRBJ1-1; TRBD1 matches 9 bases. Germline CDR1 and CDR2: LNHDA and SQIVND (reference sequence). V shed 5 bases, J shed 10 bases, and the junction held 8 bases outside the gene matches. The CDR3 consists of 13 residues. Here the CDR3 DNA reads TGTGCCAGTAGTCGTACAGGGGGCGCAGGAGCTTTCTTT. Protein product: CASSRTGGAGAFF.

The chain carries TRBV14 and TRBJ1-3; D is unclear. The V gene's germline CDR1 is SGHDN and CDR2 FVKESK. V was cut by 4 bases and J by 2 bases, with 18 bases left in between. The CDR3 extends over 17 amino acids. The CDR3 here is CASSPRFGGPTGNTIYF. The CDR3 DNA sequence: TGTGCCAGCAGCCCAAGATTTGGTGGGCCGACTGGAAACACCATATATTTT.

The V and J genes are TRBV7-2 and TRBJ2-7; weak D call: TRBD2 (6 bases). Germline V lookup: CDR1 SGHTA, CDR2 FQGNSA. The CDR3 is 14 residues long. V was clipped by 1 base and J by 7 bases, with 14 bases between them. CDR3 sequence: CASSLVSGLREQYF. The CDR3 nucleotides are TGTGCCAGCAGCTTAGTTTCCGGACTACGAGAGCAGTACTTC. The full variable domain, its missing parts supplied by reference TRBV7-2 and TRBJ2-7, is GAGVSQSPSNKVTEKGKDVELRCDPISGHTALYWYRQSLGQGLEFLIYFQGNSAPDKSGLPSDRFSAERTGGSVSTLTIQRTQQEDSAVYLCASSLVSGLREQYFGPGTRLTVT.